These 24 T cell receptor beta chains were sequenced from one sample in a study of shared clonotypes between healthy human individuals. Method: immunoSEQ multiplex PCR; TCRdb's copy keeps in-frame clones and lacks some. This sample has under 2,000,000 clones, with just under 95% found just once. CD45RO-negative cells were positively selected for CCR7, leaving out terminally differentiated effector memory CD45RA+ cells. Material for sequencing was naive CD8+ T cells sorted from blood. The receptors stem from a man between 18 and 35 years old in good health.

V and J are TRBV30 and TRBJ1-1; tentatively, D is TRBD1 (6 bases). The germline V gene encodes CDR1 GTSNPN and CDR2 SVGIG (reference sequence). This CDR3 has 14 residues. The V and J ends lost 3 bases and 6 bases respectively, with 17 bases between them. The DNA for the CDR3 is TGTGCCTGGAGCTATTACACAGGGAGCGCTGAAGCTTTCTTT. Its translation: CAWSYYTGSAEAFF.

The genes are TRBV28 and TRBJ2-7; TRBD1 might be the D (6 bases). The CDR3 length is 13 residues. With 3 bases removed from V and 3 bases from J, the gap between germline ends came to 9 bases. CDR1 is MDHEN and CDR2 is SYDVKM in the germline V gene. CDR3 region: CASSLDSLYEQYF. Written as DNA, the CDR3 is TGTGCCAGCAGTTTGGACAGCCTCTACGAGCAGTACTTC.

DNA of the CDR3: TGTGCCAGCAGCGTAGAGGGGCGGGAGGAACTAGAGACCCAGTACTTC. Its protein is CASSVEGREELETQYF. The V and J genes are TRBV9 and TRBJ2-5; 8 nucleotides match TRBD2. The CDR3 runs to 16 residues. The germline CDR1 and CDR2 sequences are SGDLS and YYNGEE. Unmatched junction bases numbered 8, after V lost 0 bases and J lost 4 bases.

The V call is TRBV4-1, the J call TRBJ1-5, with D perhaps TRBD1 (5 bases). The CDR3 consists of 16 residues. Trimming removed 0 bases at V and 7 bases at J, with 16 bases between. Germline CDR1 MGHRA, CDR2 YSYEKL. The CDR3 DNA reads TGCGCCAGCAGCCAAGAGAGTGGGGAGGGGATGCAGCCCCAGCATTTT. The encoded protein is CASSQESGEGMQPQHF.

Here the CDR3 reads CASQQGWTGELFF. CDR3 in DNA: TGTGCCAGCCAACAGGGTTGGACCGGGGAGCTGTTTTTT. V and J are TRBV19 and TRBJ2-2; D is possibly TRBD1 (6 bases). Trimming left V 9 bases short and J 5 bases short, with 13 bases between. The germline V gene has CDR1 LNHDA and CDR2 SQIVND (reference sequence). This CDR3 has 13 amino acids.

The rearrangement uses TRBV28 and TRBJ1-5, with TRBD1 as a possible D gene (6 bases). Deletions cut 3 bases from V and 4 bases from J, with 19 bases between. The CDR3 is 17 residues long. Per the germline V gene, CDR1 is MDHEN and CDR2 is SYDVKM. The CDR3 sequence: CASSLGLGGFLNQPQHF. The CDR3 DNA reads TGTGCCAGCAGTTTGGGCCTCGGGGGCTTTCTGAATCAGCCCCAGCATTTT.

The chain is built from TRBV13 and TRBJ2-7; D gene uncertain. The CDR3 runs 13 residues. V shed 7 bases and J shed 0 bases, with 10 bases lying between them. The V gene's germline CDR1 is PRHDT and CDR2 FYEKMQ (reference sequence). The CDR3 nucleotides read TGTGCCAGCAAGGAACAGTCCTCCTACGAGCAGTACTTC. Translating it yields CASKEQSSYEQYF.

V is TRBV28 and J is TRBJ1-5, with D hard to call. CDR1 is MDHEN, CDR2 SYDVKM, per germline. This CDR3 spans 15 amino acids. V was pared by 3 bases and J by 6 bases, with 15 bases between. The chain's CDR3 is CASSFRGLLAQPQHF. The CDR3, as DNA: TGTGCCAGCAGTTTTAGAGGGCTTCTCGCTCAGCCCCAGCATTTT.

The J gene is TRBJ2-2, the V gene TRBV10-1; D is possibly TRBD1 (5 bases). Germline values: CDR1 WNHNN, CDR2 SYGVQD (reference sequence). V was cut by 3 bases and J by 1 base, with 9 bases left in between. The CDR3 is 15 amino acids. The DNA for the CDR3 is TGCGCCAGCAGTGATCCTGACAGGAACACCGGGGAGCTGTTTTTT. This sequence encodes CASSDPDRNTGELFF.

The table lists this clone with a few counts. The chain carries TRBV9 and TRBJ2-2; D possibly uses TRBD1 or TRBD2 (5 bases each). Per the germline V gene, CDR1 is SGDLS and CDR2 is YYNGEE. The CDR3 has 16 amino acids. V shed 4 bases and J shed 3 bases, with 16 bases lying between them. The CDR3 region has the DNA TGTGCCAGCAGCCCGACGGGGCTGTCGTACACCGGGGAGCTGTTTTTT. This translates into CASSPTGLSYTGELFF.

This clone was recorded a few times. The gene calls are TRBV10-1 and TRBJ1-6; 7 nucleotides line up with TRBD1. The CDR3 totals 14 residues. CDR1 is WNHNN and CDR2 is SYGVQD in the germline V gene (reference sequence). V lost 8 bases and J lost 5; bases outside the gene matches: 6. CDR3 DNA sequence: TGCGCCAGCCCCAGAGGGACAGATAATTCACCCCTCCACTTT. Its translation is CASPRGTDNSPLHF.

This clone was seen only once. The chain combines TRBV6-5 with TRBJ1-3; 8 positions agree with TRBD1. V was pared by 5 bases and J by 4 bases, with 7 bases of the junction left unmatched. This CDR3 has 15 amino acids. Germline V lookup: CDR1 MNHEY, CDR2 SVGAGI. CDR3 in amino acids: CASSQRTGYGNTIYF. The CDR3 DNA reads TGTGCCAGCAGTCAAAGGACAGGGTACGGAAACACCATATATTTT.

The chain is built from TRBV5-1 and TRBJ2-3; D is possibly TRBD2 (5 bases). Between the trimmed V and J ends, which lost 7 bases and 5 bases, there was a span of 14 bases. This CDR3 comprises 13 residues. Germline CDR1 and CDR2: SGHRS and YFSETQ. The CDR3 nucleotides read TGCGCCAGCGAGGGTCTAGATGAAGATACGCAGTATTTT. Translation: CASEGLDEDTQYF.

The gene calls are TRBV2 and TRBJ1-1; 7 bases line up with TRBD1. This CDR3 has 15 residues. V lost 7 bases, J lost 6 bases, and 14 bases stayed unmatched. The germline V gene has CDR1 SNHLY and CDR2 FYNNEI. CDR3 loop: CASTEGARVNAEAFF. The CDR3 DNA reads as TGTGCCAGCACCGAGGGGGCGAGGGTTAACGCTGAAGCTTTCTTT.

The chain carries TRBV5-1 and TRBJ1-2; D remains ambiguous. Germline values: CDR1 SGHRS, CDR2 YFSETQ. CDR3 length: 17 amino acids. V lost 0 bases to trimming and J lost 0 bases, with 15 bases between them. This chain's CDR3 is CASSLAGINPSNYGYTF. The CDR3 DNA is TGCGCCAGCAGCTTGGCGGGAATCAACCCCTCTAACTATGGCTACACCTTC.

The genes are TRBV11-1 and TRBJ2-1; D gene ambiguous. This CDR3 region has 17 residues. Germline V gene lookup returns CDR1 SGHAT and CDR2 FQDESV (reference sequence). Between the trimmed V and J ends, which lost 3 bases and 1 base, there was a span of 16 bases. CDR3 loop: CASSFPSVWESYNEQFF. CDR3 in DNA: TGTGCCAGCAGCTTTCCGAGCGTCTGGGAATCCTACAATGAGCAGTTCTTC. The variable domain in full, with the rest retrieved from reference TRBV11-1 and TRBJ2-1, is EAEVAQSPRYKITEKSQAVAFWCDPISGHATLYWYRQILGQGPELLVQFQDESVVDDSQLPKDRFSAERLKGVDSTLKIQPAELGDSAMYLCASSFPSVWESYNEQFFGPGTRLTVL.

V and J are TRBV9 and TRBJ2-1; 9 bases line up with TRBD2. CDR1 and CDR2 (germline): SGDLS, YYNGEE. The CDR3 totals 17 residues. The V gene end was trimmed by 3 bases and the J gene end by 6 bases; junction bases not matched to a gene: 13. The CDR3 bases are TGTGCCAGCAGCGGAGGGGAGCGGGGGGCCCGAGGCAATGAGCAGTTCTTC. This codes for CASSGGERGARGNEQFF. The entire variable domain, with the rest obtained from reference TRBV9 and TRBJ2-1, is as follows: DSGVTQTPKHLITATGQRVTLRCSPRSGDLSVYWYQQSLDQGLQFLIQYYNGEERAKGNILERFSAQQFPDLHSELNLSSLELGDSALYFCASSGGERGARGNEQFFGPGTRLTVL.

This rearrangement joins TRBV4-1 to TRBJ2-1, with D unresolved. Trimming cost V 2 bases and J 7 bases, with 9 bases left between them. The V gene's germline CDR1 is MGHRA and CDR2 YSYEKL. The CDR3 loop spans 13 amino acids. CDR3 nucleotides: TGCGCCAGCAGCCAAAGGTTCGGTAATGAGCAGTTCTTC. Its translation: CASSQRFGNEQFF.

The chain uses TRBV6-1 and TRBJ2-7; 8 nucleotides line up with TRBD1. Germline V gives CDR1 MNHNS, CDR2 SASEGT. CDR3 length: 14 residues. The trim removed 6 bases at V and 4 bases at J, leaving 8 bases unmatched. CDR3 residues: CASRETGAGYEQYF. As DNA, the CDR3 is TGTGCCAGCAGAGAGACAGGGGCGGGATACGAGCAGTACTTC.

The chain couples TRBV29-1 to TRBJ2-1, with 12 bases identical to TRBD2. CDR3 length: 15 residues. V dropped 4 bases and J dropped 4; count of bases not matched to a gene: 5. Germline V gene sequence: CDR1 SQVTM, CDR2 ANQGSEA. CDR3 loop: CSVGLAGAHYNEQFF. CDR3 DNA sequence: TGCAGCGTTGGACTAGCGGGGGCCCATTACAATGAGCAGTTCTTC.

This chain connects TRBV7-9 to TRBJ2-5; D remains unclear. In germline, CDR1 is SEHNR, CDR2 FQNEAQ (reference sequence). V dropped 4 bases and J dropped 7 bases, with 19 bases sitting between them. The CDR3 runs to 15 residues. The CDR3 nucleotides read TGTGCCAGCAGCTCCCTACACGTATTGTTTAGGACCCAGTACTTC. This gives the protein CASSSLHVLFRTQYF.

J is TRBJ2-7 and V is TRBV27; TRBD1 might be the D (6 bases). This CDR3 contains 15 residues. Trimming stripped 6 bases from V and 2 bases from J, with 17 bases between. Germline-derived CDR1 and CDR2 are MNHEY and SMNVEV (reference sequence). The CDR3 bases are TGTGCCAGCAGCCCGATACAGGGCTTCGCCTACGAGCAGTACTTC. It codes for CASSPIQGFAYEQYF.

The chain uses TRBV6-6 and TRBJ2-2, with D hard to call. The CDR3 has 13 amino acids. The germline V and J ends were trimmed by 2 bases and 6 bases, with 7 bases remaining between them. In germline, CDR1 is MNHNY, CDR2 SVGAGI (reference sequence). The CDR3 coding sequence is TGTGCCAGCAGTTACCCCAGTCCCGGGGAGCTGTTTTTT. The encoded protein is CASSYPSPGELFF.

The chain employs TRBV5-4 and TRBJ2-5, with D perhaps matching TRBD1 (7 bases). CDR1 and CDR2 (germline): SGHNT, YYREEE (reference sequence). This CDR3 is 15 amino acids long. V gave up 3 bases and J gave up 5 bases, with 17 bases separating them. This CDR3 is CASSWQGGSKETQYF. CDR3 bases: TGTGCCAGCAGCTGGCAGGGGGGTAGCAAGGAGACCCAGTACTTC.